This T cell receptor (beta chain) was observed in a study of blood T cell repertoires in COVID-19. Looking at the study overall: COVID-19 samples collected from the United States, Italy and Spain covered acute and convalescent phases.

The method was immunoSEQ multiplex PCR; TCRdb's version includes in-frame clones alone and lacks a portion of them. The sample consists of about 140,000 clones, about 81% of them appearing once. With respect to this clone: The junction departs from germline at one end; a sequencing error may be responsible.

This receptor was taken from a woman older than 75 with acute or convalescent COVID-19. The sequenced sample was peripheral blood.

The CDR3 nucleotides read TGTGCCAGCAGCGAAGACAGGGGAACTGAAGCTTTCTTT. Translated: CASSEDRGTEAFF. The rearrangement links TRBV2 to TRBJ1-1, with TRBD1 matching over 8 bases. CDR1 SNHLY and CDR2 FYNNEI come from the germline V gene. The length of the CDR3 is 13 residues. The full variable domain, in which reference TRBV2 and TRBJ1-1 provide the parts outside the CDR3, is EPEVTQTPSHQVTQMGQEVILRCVPISNHLYFYWYRQILGQKVEFLVSFYNNEISEKSEIFDDQFSVERPDGSNFTLKIRSTKLEDSAMYFCASSEDRGTEAFFGQGTRLTVV.